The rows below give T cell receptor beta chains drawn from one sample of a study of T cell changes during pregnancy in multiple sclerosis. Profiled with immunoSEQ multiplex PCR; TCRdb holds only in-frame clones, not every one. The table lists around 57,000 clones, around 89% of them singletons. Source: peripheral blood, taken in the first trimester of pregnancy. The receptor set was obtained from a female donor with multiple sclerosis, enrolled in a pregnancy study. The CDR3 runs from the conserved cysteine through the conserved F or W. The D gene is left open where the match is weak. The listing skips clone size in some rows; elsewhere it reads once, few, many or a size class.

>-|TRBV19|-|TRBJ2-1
TGTGCCAGCAGTATCGGGGTAGGGAATGAGCAGTTCTTC
CASSIGVGNEQFF
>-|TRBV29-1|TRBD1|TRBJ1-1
TGCAGCGCAATACAGGGGTCGAACACTGAAGCTTTCTTT
CSAIQGSNTEAFF
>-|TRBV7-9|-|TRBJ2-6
TGTGCCAGCAGTCACACCTTCTCTGGGGCCAACGTCCTGACTTTC
CASSHTFSGANVLTF
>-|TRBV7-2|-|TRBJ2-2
TGTGCCAGCAGCTGGAGTAGCGGAGCGAACACCGGGGAGCTGTTTTTT
CASSWSSGANTGELFF
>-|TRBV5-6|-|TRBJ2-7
TGTGCCAGCAGCCTGGGAGTATCGAATCCCTACGAGCAGTACTTC
CASSLGVSNPYEQYF
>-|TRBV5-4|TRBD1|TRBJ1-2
TGTGCCAGCAGCCTAGGGACAGACTATGGCTACACCTTC
CASSLGTDYGYTF
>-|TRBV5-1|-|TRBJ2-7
TGCGCCAGCAGCTTGAGTCGACAGGACCACTCCTACGAGCAGTACTTC
CASSLSRQDHSYEQYF
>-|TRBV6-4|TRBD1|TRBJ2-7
TGTGCCAGCAGTGTTTCCGGGACAGGAACCTACGAGCAGTACTTC
CASSVSGTGTYEQYF
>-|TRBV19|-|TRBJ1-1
TGTGCCAGTAGTATAGAAGGGGTTCCCACTGAAGCTTTCTTT
CASSIEGVPTEAFF
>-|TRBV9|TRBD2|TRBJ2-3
TGTGCCAGCAGCGTAGGTGGGGGGGGCACAGATACGCAGTATTTT
CASSVGGGGTDTQYF
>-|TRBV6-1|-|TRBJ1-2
TGTGCCAGCAGTGAAGTTACCGCCTTAGCTAACTATGGCTACACCTTC
CASSEVTALANYGYTF
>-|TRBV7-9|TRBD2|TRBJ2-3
TGTGCCAGCGGGAGGGGAACAGATACGCAGTATTTT
CASGRGTDTQYF
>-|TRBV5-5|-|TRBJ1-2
TGTGCCAGTCAGGGCTATGGCTACACCTTC
CASQGYGYTF
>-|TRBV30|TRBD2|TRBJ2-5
TGTGCCTGGAGTGTCCTAGCGGGTGCCCCGGGGACCCAGTACTTC
CAWSVLAGAPGTQYF
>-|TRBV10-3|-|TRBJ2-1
TGTGCCATCAATACCGGGATCTACAATGAGCAGTTCTTC
CAINTGIYNEQFF
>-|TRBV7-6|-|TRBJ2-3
TGTGCCAGCAGCTTGGGCACATCCTTCCCCACAGATACGCAGTATTTT
CASSLGTSFPTDTQYF
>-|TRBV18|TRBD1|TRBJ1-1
TGTGCCAGCTCACAACAGGGGGTTCTAAACACTGAAGCTTTCTTT
CASSQQGVLNTEAFF
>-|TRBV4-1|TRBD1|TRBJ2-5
TGCGCCAGCAGCCAAGACTTCCAGGACAGGGGAGAGACCCAGTACTTC
CASSQDFQDRGETQYF
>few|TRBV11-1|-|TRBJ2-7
TGTGCCAGCAGTCAAACCCATCCCGGACTGCCGGTCCAGCAGTACTTC
CASSQTHPGLPVQQYF
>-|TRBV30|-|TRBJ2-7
TGTGCCAGCCGACAGACCTACGAGCAGTACTTC
CASRQTYEQYF